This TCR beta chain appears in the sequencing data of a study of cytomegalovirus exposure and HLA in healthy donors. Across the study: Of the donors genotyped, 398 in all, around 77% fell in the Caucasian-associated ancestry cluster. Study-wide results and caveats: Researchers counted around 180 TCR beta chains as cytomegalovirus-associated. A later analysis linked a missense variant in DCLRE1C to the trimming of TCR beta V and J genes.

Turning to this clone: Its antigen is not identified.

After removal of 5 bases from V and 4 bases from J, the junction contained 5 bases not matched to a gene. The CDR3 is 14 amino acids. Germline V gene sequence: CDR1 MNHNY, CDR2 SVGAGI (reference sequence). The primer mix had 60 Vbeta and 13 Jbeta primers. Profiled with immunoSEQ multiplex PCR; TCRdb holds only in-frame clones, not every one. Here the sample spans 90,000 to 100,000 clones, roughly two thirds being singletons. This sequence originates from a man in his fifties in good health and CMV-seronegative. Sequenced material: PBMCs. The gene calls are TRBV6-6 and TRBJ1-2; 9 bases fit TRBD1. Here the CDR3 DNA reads TGTGCCAGCAGTCCGGACAGGGGAGCCTATGGCTACACCTTC. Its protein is CASSPDRGAYGYTF.